A selection of T cell receptor beta chains follows, all from one sample in a study of T cells in Graves' hyperthyroidism and ophthalmopathy. From the multiplex PCR reads, TCRdb called clonotypes with MiXCR, one entry per CDR3 protein. The table has around 340,000 distinct CDR3 sequences, around a sixth seen once. The sequenced sample consisted of blood. These receptor sequences come from a woman aged 45-65 years with Graves' hyperthyroidism. Both conserved end residues are trimmed from each CDR3. The order of the fields is V gene, J gene, CDR3 protein.

TRBV20-1	TRBJ1-5	SAQPSGTGNNQPQH
TRBV9	TRBJ2-3	ASTRTSTDTQY
TRBV7-6	TRBJ1-1	ASSLGGGLGTEAF
TRBV20-1	TRBJ2-1	SARDSSEQF
TRBV7-6	TRBJ2-1	ASSYLTREQF
TRBV20-1	TRBJ2-4	SAADSGDGRQY
TRBV27	NA	ASSLRSGDSLYEQF
TRBV2	TRBJ2-3	ASSENEGDPVHDTQY
TRBV9	TRBJ1-3	ASSPEGVITGNTIY
TRBV30	TRBJ2-3	AWGRTDTQY
TRBV20-1	TRBJ2-7	SAAGDIYEQY
TRBV4-1	TRBJ1-1	ASSQGTGQITEAF
TRBV6-4	TRBJ2-7	ASSYWAGGSYEQY
TRBV3-1	TRBJ1-4	ASSPGRLGEKLF
TRBV6-1	TRBJ1-2	ASSSPRTGGNYGYT
TRBV7-6	TRBJ2-1	ASSLDLGYNEQF
TRBV28	TRBJ2-7	ASSSSGRDTYEQY
TRBV6-1	TRBJ2-1	ASSTPADRTLQF
TRBV29-1	TRBJ1-2	SGASGNYGYT
TRBV20-1	TRBJ1-5	SASFREGNQPQH
TRBV27	TRBJ2-1	ASSLGNEQF
TRBV12-5	TRBJ1-4	ASGEVNQGEKLF
TRBV30	TRBJ2-5	AWEPGVQETQY
TRBV4-1	TRBJ2-1	ASSHTAGNGGNEQF
TRBV4-1	TRBJ2-5	ASSQNPRETQY
TRBV9	TRBJ2-7	ASSPGVTGGYEQY
TRBV18	TRBJ2-2	ASSQELAETNTGELF
TRBV5-8	TRBJ2-1	ASVPLRDEQF
TRBV28	TRBJ2-1	ASSTGPGTGAGDEQF
TRBV12-3/TRBV12-4	TRBJ2-2	ASSSFPGLAGGVNTGELF
TRBV28	TRBJ1-2	ASSPNLQGPANYGYT
TRBV7-3	TRBJ2-1	ASSSTSGGRQF
TRBV29-1	TRBJ1-2	SVETGSSGYT
TRBV5-1	TRBJ2-3	ASSVVRDGTQY
TRBV2	TRBJ2-3	ASRARGGGTDTQY
TRBV28	TRBJ2-7	ASSSGLSSYEQY
TRBV12-3/TRBV12-4	TRBJ2-2	ASSLASGSGTGELF
TRBV10-3	TRBJ1-1	ATAGGTEAF
TRBV28	TRBJ2-1	ASSFETGPSSYNEQF
TRBV10-3	TRBJ2-7	AIRGVAGGPHEQY
TRBV20-1	TRBJ2-5	SGVTDLETQY
TRBV20-1	TRBJ2-7	SARVLQATSYEQY
TRBV2	TRBJ2-6	ASETTGDSGANVLT
TRBV7-2	TRBJ1-5	ASSRIPEQLDQPQH
TRBV5-1	TRBJ2-7	ASSPGRPPSGVEQY
TRBV28	TRBJ2-1	ASSSAGTGVNEQF
TRBV10-3	TRBJ1-4	AISESMGIQLF
TRBV6-2/TRBV6-3	TRBJ2-7	ASSYSVQGGEQY
TRBV3-1	TRBJ1-2	ASSQAAADGYT